Listed below are T cell receptor beta chains from one sample, sequenced in a study of T-cell memory formation after mild COVID-19. TCRdb re-analysed the 5' RACE reads in MiXCR, keeping a single row per CDR3 protein. The sample yields fewer than 400,000 distinct CDR3 sequences, more than 15% seen once. Sample: PBMCs or a T cell subset sorted from them (not recorded which). The receptors were gathered from a man between 18 and 29 years old who had mild COVID-19 (a few samples of this study predate the infection). Cell type and time point are not known. Each CDR3 is given with its conserved first and last residue. A D gene is named only where the DNA matches it firmly. Only part of the rows carry a size: once, few, many, or a class if the clone is expanded.

TRBD2,TRBJ2-1,TRBV29-1,many,CSVEERGSEQFF,TGCAGCGTTGAGGAGCGGGGGAGTGAGCAGTTCTTC
TRBD1,TRBJ1-1,TRBV2,once,CASWRQGGMNTEAFF,TGTGCCAGCTGGAGGCAGGGGGGGATGAACACTGAAGCTTTCTTT
-,TRBJ1-1,TRBV4-1,-,CASSHWVRGLNTEAFF,TGCGCCAGCAGCCACTGGGTACGCGGGTTGAACACTGAAGCTTTCTTT
-,TRBJ1-5,TRBV7-2,-,CASSFATGNQPQHF,TGTGCCAGCAGCTTCGCGACGGGCAATCAGCCCCAGCATTTT
-,TRBJ2-1,TRBV7-2,few,CASSLGASYEQFF,TGTGCCAGCAGCTTAGGGGCCAGCTATGAGCAGTTCTTC
-,TRBJ2-7,TRBV7-6,-,CASSPSGPTYEQYF,TGTGCCAGCAGCCCTAGTGGACCCACCTACGAGCAGTACTTC
TRBD2,TRBJ2-5,TRBV5-1,-,CASSLGLADKQETQYF,TGCGCCAGCAGCTTGGGACTAGCGGACAAACAAGAGACCCAGTACTTC
-,TRBJ1-1,TRBV29-1,once,CSAVRGTEAFF,TGCAGCGCTGTGCGGGGCACTGAAGCTTTCTTT
TRBD1,TRBJ1-6,TRBV12-3/TRBV12-4,few,CASTQRTGAHSPLHF,TGTGCCAGCACCCAGAGGACAGGGGCTCATTCACCCCTCCACTTT
TRBD2,TRBJ2-3,TRBV24-1,-,CATSDDGTSGGTDTQYF,TGTGCCACCAGTGACGATGGAACTAGCGGGGGCACAGATACGCAGTATTTT
-,TRBJ2-3,TRBV20-1,-,CSAGVVPSRDTQYF,TGCAGTGCTGGAGTAGTTCCGAGCAGGGATACGCAGTATTTT
TRBD2,TRBJ2-7,TRBV4-1,-,CASSQKAASGVPSYEQYF,TGCGCCAGCAGCCAAAAGGCCGCTAGCGGGGTTCCCTCCTACGAGCAGTACTTC
-,TRBJ2-1,TRBV28,-,CASSQWGTEQFF,TGTGCCAGCAGTCAATGGGGGACTGAGCAGTTCTTC
-,TRBJ2-1,TRBV4-1,-,CASSQVSLGSRNEQFF,TGCGCCAGCAGCCAAGTAAGCCTCGGCAGCCGCAATGAGCAGTTCTTC
TRBD1,TRBJ1-1,TRBV7-9,-,CASSFLRDSMNTEAFF,TGTGCCAGCAGCTTCCTGCGGGACAGTATGAACACTGAAGCTTTCTTT
-,TRBJ2-3,TRBV12-3/TRBV12-4,few,CASSLGRITDTQYF,TGTGCCAGCAGTTTGGGCAGAATCACAGATACGCAGTATTTT
TRBD2,TRBJ2-1,TRBV2,-,CASSRTSGGHNEQFF,TGTGCCAGCAGCCGGACTAGCGGGGGCCACAATGAGCAGTTCTTC
-,TRBJ2-3,TRBV5-6,few,CASSLVEATDTQYF,TGTGCCAGCAGCTTGGTGGAAGCGACAGATACGCAGTATTTT
-,TRBJ2-3,TRBV7-7,-,CASSLGSGPGDTQYF,TGTGCCAGCAGCTTGGGGTCCGGACCTGGGGATACGCAGTATTTT
-,TRBJ2-3,TRBV20-1,few,CSARTWDTQYF,TGCAGTGCCAGAACCTGGGATACGCAGTATTTT
-,TRBJ1-1,TRBV12-3/TRBV12-4,-,CASRVGFLSTERAAFF,TGTGCCAGCAGGGTGGGGTTCTTGAGCACGGAGAGGGCAGCTTTCTTT
TRBD1,TRBJ2-5,TRBV28,few,CASSVSGQVIYF,TGTGCCAGCAGTGTCTCTGGACAGGTCATTTACTTC
-,TRBJ2-3,TRBV7-2,-,CASSLVSNTQYF,TGTGCCAGCAGCTTAGTCTCTAATACGCAGTATTTT
-,TRBJ1-1,TRBV19,-,CASSFYREAFF,TGTGCCAGTAGTTTTTACAGAGAAGCTTTCTTT
-,TRBJ1-5,TRBV6-5,few,CASSPGALNQPQHF,TGTGCCAGCAGTCCCGGGGCGTTAAATCAGCCCCAGCATTTT
-,TRBJ2-5,TRBV10-3,few,CAISESRVAQETQYF,TGTGCCATCAGTGAGTCGCGGGTAGCCCAAGAGACCCAGTACTTC
-,TRBJ1-1,TRBV20-1,-,CSARSGEYTEAFF,TGCAGTGCTAGATCCGGGGAGTATACTGAAGCTTTCTTT
-,TRBJ2-3,TRBV11-2,few,CASSPPPGHEPPDTQYF,TGTGCCAGCAGCCCCCCACCGGGACACGAACCACCCGATACGCAGTATTTT
TRBD2,TRBJ2-1,TRBV5-1,few,CASSLIGGGTYNEQFF,TGCGCCAGCAGCTTGATCGGCGGGGGTACCTACAATGAGCAGTTCTTC
-,TRBJ2-5,TRBV20-1,few,CSPLGGPETQYF,TGCAGCCCCCTGGGGGGGCCCGAGACCCAGTACTTC
-,TRBJ2-1,TRBV10-1,few,CASSEAETYNEQFF,TGCGCCAGCAGTGAGGCTGAAACATACAATGAGCAGTTCTTC
-,TRBJ2-2,TRBV4-1,-,CASSQVSGPTGELFF,TGCGCCAGCAGCCAAGTGAGCGGGCCTACCGGGGAGCTGTTTTTT
-,TRBJ1-6,TRBV20-1,-,CSAEDISLHF,TGCAGTGCCGAAGACATTTCCCTCCACTTT
-,TRBJ2-6,TRBV7-6,few,CASSDGGSSGANVLTF,TGTGCCAGCAGCGACGGAGGTAGCTCTGGGGCCAACGTCCTGACTTTC
-,TRBJ2-2,TRBV10-3,-,CAYLWANTGELFF,TGTGCCTACCTATGGGCTAACACCGGGGAGCTGTTTTTT
-,TRBJ2-5,TRBV6-2/TRBV6-3,-,CASSSYLGDQGTQYF,TGTGCCAGCAGTTCCTACCTTGGGGACCAGGGGACCCAGTACTTC
-,TRBJ1-5,TRBV11-2,-,CANPGWGQGQPQHF,TGTGCCAACCCGGGCTGGGGGCAAGGGCAGCCCCAGCATTTT
TRBD1,TRBJ1-2,TRBV5-1,few,CASSSWTGDYGYTF,TGCGCCAGCAGCAGTTGGACAGGTGACTATGGCTACACCTTC
TRBD2,TRBJ2-1,TRBV7-2,-,CASSLLADNEQFF,TGTGCCAGCAGCTTGCTAGCGGACAATGAGCAGTTCTTC
-,TRBJ1-1,TRBV29-1,few,CSVGEMGTEAFF,TGCAGCGTGGGGGAAATGGGTACTGAAGCTTTCTTT
TRBD1,TRBJ1-1,TRBV5-1,-,CASRSQGADTEAFF,TGCGCCAGCAGGTCACAGGGGGCTGACACTGAAGCTTTCTTT
-,TRBJ2-4,TRBV14,-,CASSQVDGENIQYF,TGTGCCAGCAGCCAAGTTGACGGAGAAAACATTCAGTACTTC
-,TRBJ2-3,TRBV6-2/TRBV6-3,few,CASTTADTQYF,TGTGCCAGCACCACGGCTGATACGCAGTATTTT